Presented here are 6 T cell receptor beta chains from one specimen sequenced in a study of shared T cell receptors in the human thymus (dated by TCRdb to 2020 to 2022). The library was built by means of the immunoSEQ multiplex PCR assay. The table comes from immuneACCESS by way of TCRdb, which keeps in-frame sequences with V and J called. Part of the clones is missing from these tables; in studies checked, under half for an unresolved V gene and the rest for unknown reasons. This sample comprises more than 550,000 clones, 80% to 90% of them detected only once. Around 0.0094% of the sample belongs to the ten largest clones. Separately, the same data were catalogued under a study of human thymus T cells.

Sequences were obtained from thymocytes. These receptors were taken from a girl less than two years old with a congenital heart defect. Donor details come from another sample of the same person, matched by shared clones.

The J gene is TRBJ2-5, the V gene TRBV6-1; the match to TRBD2 covers 9 bases. CDR3 size: 16 residues. J lost 5 bases, V lost 4 bases, and 11 bases had no gene match. Germline CDR1 is MNHNS and CDR2 is SASEGT. The CDR3 DNA sequence: TGTGCCAGCAGTGGTTTATTGGGACTAGCTCGGGAGACCCAGTACTTC. This sequence encodes CASSGLLGLARETQYF.

This clone has just one count. The chain has TRBV7-6 and TRBJ1-6; D might be TRBD1 (6 bases). CDR1 and CDR2 (germline): SGHVS, FNYEAQ. Deletions cut 4 bases from V and 7 bases from J, with 14 bases between. This CDR3 comprises 15 residues. This CDR3 is CASSSRTASNSPLHF. The CDR3, as DNA: TGTGCCAGCAGCTCGAGGACAGCCTCAAATTCACCCCTCCACTTT.

The chain employs TRBV27 and TRBJ2-7, with D uncertain. Looked up from germline, CDR1 is MNHEY and CDR2 is SMNVEV (reference sequence). The CDR3 covers 13 residues. Trimming took 3 bases from V and 1 from J, leaving 7 bases between them. The DNA of the CDR3 is TGTGCCAGCAGTTTTTACAGTTCCTACGAGCAGTACTTC. This encodes CASSFYSSYEQYF.

The sample holds a few counts of this clone. The rearrangement joins TRBV9 to TRBJ2-3, with D maybe TRBD1 (6 bases). Germline-derived CDR1 and CDR2 are SGDLS and YYNGEE. CDR3 length: 16 residues. V dropped 0 bases and J dropped 0 bases, with 11 bases sitting between them. The CDR3 here is CASSVGGRGSTDTQYF. Here the CDR3 DNA reads TGTGCCAGCAGCGTAGGGGGTAGGGGGAGCACAGATACGCAGTATTTT.

The chain carries TRBV27 and TRBJ2-1, with TRBD2 identical over 11 bases. The J segment lost 6 bases and the V segment lost 7 bases, leaving 11 bases of the junction unmatched. The CDR3 loop spans 16 amino acids. Germline lookup yields CDR1 MNHEY and CDR2 SMNVEV (reference sequence). The CDR3 is CASIPLGLAGGNEQFF. CDR3 sequence (DNA): TGTGCCAGCATCCCTTTGGGGCTAGCGGGGGGCAATGAGCAGTTCTTC.

The chain is built from TRBV12-5 and TRBJ1-4, with a tentative D call TRBD1 (5 bases). Germline assignment: CDR1 LGHNT and CDR2 FRNRAP. CDR3 length: 15 residues. V was trimmed by 2 bases and J by 3 bases, leaving 10 bases between them. DNA for the CDR3: TGTGCTAGTGGTTTGATGGGAGGGGCTAATGAAAAACTGTTTTTT. This codes for CASGLMGGANEKLFF. The whole variable domain, filled in from reference TRBV12-5 and TRBJ1-4, reads DARVTQTPRHKVTEMGQEVTMRCQPILGHNTVFWYRQTMMQGLELLAYFRNRAPLDDSGMPKDRFSAEMPDATLATLKIQPSEPRDSAVYFCASGLMGGANEKLFFGSGTQLSVL.